A single sample is the source of the 29 T cell receptor beta chains below, sequenced in a study of blood T cell repertoires in COVID-19. Sequenced by immunoSEQ multiplex PCR; TCRdb stores in-frame clones only, minus some. The sample lists a few hundred thousand clones; approximately 90% were seen once. Sequenced sample: PBMCs or T cells enriched from blood (not recorded which). These receptors were obtained from a middle-aged man who had recovered from COVID-19.

This clone was recorded only once. The chain uses TRBV29-1 and TRBJ2-5, with 14 bases that match TRBD2. Germline values: CDR1 SQVTM, CDR2 ANQGSEA. The V and J ends lost 0 bases and 0 bases, in that order; junction bases with no gene match: 6. This CDR3 comprises 18 residues. The chain's CDR3 is CSVEDRGLAGADQETQYF. The CDR3 bases are TGCAGCGTTGAAGATCGGGGACTAGCGGGGGCCGACCAAGAGACCCAGTACTTC.

This rearrangement joins TRBV6-6 to TRBJ1-5; 7 bases match TRBD1. CDR1 is MNHNY, CDR2 SVGAGI, per germline (reference sequence). The CDR3 spans 15 residues. V shed 2 bases, J shed 4 bases, and the junction held 5 bases outside the gene matches. CDR3 region: CASSYPTGENQPQHF. As DNA, the CDR3 is TGTGCCAGCAGTTACCCCACAGGGGAGAATCAGCCCCAGCATTTT.

The chain employs TRBV7-2 and TRBJ2-1, with D possibly TRBD2 on 5 matching bases. CDR3 length: 14 residues. Trimming pared 1 base from V and 4 bases from J, leaving 8 bases between. CDR1 and CDR2 from the germline V gene are SGHTA and FQGNSA. The DNA of the CDR3 is TGTGCCAGCAGCTTAGGGACTGGATACAATGAGCAGTTCTTC. Translation gives CASSLGTGYNEQFF.

This chain links TRBV6-1 with TRBJ2-7, with 7 bases lining up with TRBD1. The CDR3 loop spans 16 amino acids. The V gene end was trimmed by 1 base and the J gene end by 0 bases; junction bases not matched to a gene: 6. The germline V gene has CDR1 MNHNS and CDR2 SASEGT. CDR3 nucleotides: TGTGCCAGCAGTGAAGGCCACCGGGACAGCTCCTACGAGCAGTACTTC. Protein: CASSEGHRDSSYEQYF.

This chain uses TRBV27 with TRBJ1-6; D is possibly TRBD1 (6 bases). Germline loops: CDR1 MNHEY, CDR2 SMNVEV (reference sequence). The CDR3 consists of 14 residues. Deletions cut 2 bases from V and 6 bases from J, with 8 bases between. As DNA, the CDR3 is TGTGCCAGCAGTTTAGAACAGGGTAATTCACCCCTCCACTTT. This sequence encodes CASSLEQGNSPLHF.

The J gene is TRBJ2-2, the V gene TRBV6-5, with 10 nucleotides matching TRBD1. Germline CDR1 reads MNHEY; CDR2 reads SVGAGI. This CDR3 has 15 amino acids. The V gene end was trimmed by 8 bases and the J gene end by 5 bases; junction bases not matched to a gene: 8. CDR3 DNA sequence: TGTGCCAGCCGCATCGGACAGGGGGGGACCGGGGAGCTGTTTTTT. This codes for CASRIGQGGTGELFF.

V usage is TRBV7-6 and J usage is TRBJ2-1, with 12 bases identical to TRBD2. CDR3 size: 14 residues. J lost 10 bases, V lost 5 bases, and 6 bases had no gene match. Germline V CDR1 and CDR2: SGHVS, FNYEAQ. The CDR3 DNA sequence: TGTGCCAGCAGCCGGGGACTAGCGGGTGGGGAGCAGTTCTTC. This codes for CASSRGLAGGEQFF.

This sequence joins TRBV5-1 and TRBJ1-5; D gene uncertain. The CDR3 contains 14 residues. The germline CDR1 and CDR2 sequences are SGHRS and YFSETQ. V was pared by 0 bases and J by 4 bases, with 8 bases between. CDR3 nucleotides: TGCGCCAGCAGCTTGGGGGCACAGAATCAGCCCCAGCATTTT. Its protein product is CASSLGAQNQPQHF.

The chain recombines TRBV5-6 with TRBJ1-1; 10 bases align to TRBD1. The CDR3 sequence is 15 residues long. The trim removed 3 bases at V and 3 bases at J, leaving 5 bases unmatched. The germline CDR1 and CDR2 sequences are SGHDT and YYEEEE. The DNA for the CDR3 is TGTGCCAGCAGCTGGACCGGGACAGGGGACACTGAAGCTTTCTTT. Encoded protein: CASSWTGTGDTEAFF.

CDR3 loop: CASTYRDRSGNTIYF. DNA of the CDR3: TGTGCCAGTACCTACAGGGATAGGAGTGGAAACACCATATATTTT. The rearrangement links TRBV19 to TRBJ1-3; D is possibly TRBD1 (6 bases). Germline-derived CDR1 and CDR2 are LNHDA and SQIVND (reference sequence). Trimming stripped 7 bases from V and 3 bases from J, with 16 bases between. The CDR3 has 15 residues.

The rearrangement links TRBV7-3 to TRBJ2-3; TRBD1 agrees at 8 bases. The CDR3 runs to 18 residues. V lost 5 bases to trimming and J lost 8 bases; unmatched junction nucleotides: 21. Germline values: CDR1 SGHTA, CDR2 FQGTGA. CDR3 amino acids: CASSQHPGRTGSHGTQYF. CDR3 nucleotide sequence: TGTGCCAGCAGCCAACACCCAGGGCGGACAGGGTCTCATGGTACGCAGTATTTT. The full variable domain, rest sourced from reference TRBV7-3 and TRBJ2-3, is GAGVSQTPSNKVTEKGKYVELRCDPISGHTALYWYRQSLGQGPEFLIYFQGTGAADDSGLPNDRFFAVRPEGSVSTLKIQRTERGDSAVYLCASSQHPGRTGSHGTQYFGPGTRLTVL.

The chain carries TRBV3-1 (or the pseudogene TRBV3-2) and TRBJ1-3, with TRBD1 matching over 7 bases. With 5 bases clipped from V and 4 bases from J, the junction kept 8 bases outside the gene matches. The CDR3 runs to 15 residues. Germline V gene lookup returns CDR1 LGHDT and CDR2 YNNKEL (reference sequence). CDR3: CASSSRGFRGNTIYF. The DNA of the CDR3 is TGTGCCAGCAGCAGCAGGGGGTTCAGAGGAAACACCATATATTTT.

The chain uses TRBV27 and TRBJ2-7, with no clear D. Per germline, CDR1 MNHEY and CDR2 SMNVEV (reference sequence). The CDR3 contains 13 residues. Trimming pared 6 bases from V and 4 bases from J, leaving 13 bases between. This CDR3 reads CASRENQDYEQYF. The CDR3 bases are TGTGCCAGCAGAGAGAACCAGGATTACGAGCAGTACTTC.

This clone was seen more than once but under ten times. V and J are TRBV30 and TRBJ1-1; D unclear. This CDR3 comprises 12 residues. CDR1 and CDR2 (germline): GTSNPN, SVGIG (reference sequence). Trimming left V 0 bases short and J 11 bases short, with 13 bases between. The CDR3 spells CAWSVRGIGAFF. CDR3 bases: TGTGCCTGGAGTGTACGAGGGATTGGGGCTTTCTTT.

The V and J genes are TRBV19 and TRBJ2-1; TRBD2 matches 11 bases. Trimming took 3 bases from V and 4 from J; bases not matched to a gene: 8. Per the germline V gene, CDR1 is LNHDA and CDR2 is SQIVND (reference sequence). CDR3 length: 17 amino acids. The CDR3 is CASSMSLAGGLYNEQFF. For the CDR3, the DNA is TGTGCCAGTAGTATGAGCCTAGCGGGGGGACTGTACAATGAGCAGTTCTTC.

The V call is TRBV28, the J call TRBJ1-1; D not resolved. CDR1 is MDHEN, CDR2 SYDVKM, per germline. The CDR3 runs to 13 residues. With 3 bases removed from V and 2 bases from J, the gap between germline ends came to 7 bases. DNA of the CDR3: TGTGCCAGCAGTTTTACACGCAACACTGAAGCTTTCTTT. Protein sequence: CASSFTRNTEAFF.

The chain combines TRBV3-1 (or the pseudogene TRBV3-2) with TRBJ1-1; weak D call: TRBD1 (5 bases). The germline V gene encodes CDR1 LGHDT and CDR2 YNNKEL (reference sequence). The CDR3 length is 15 residues. V was pared by 1 base and J by 5 bases, with 14 bases between. CDR3 in amino acids: CASSQVGGGGTEAFF. In DNA, the CDR3 is TGTGCCAGCAGCCAAGTTGGTGGGGGGGGGACTGAAGCTTTCTTT.

This chain uses TRBV25-1 with TRBJ1-2; TRBD1 matches at 11 bases. Trimming at V came to 5 bases and at J to 5 bases, leaving 7 bases not matched to a gene. The CDR3 has 15 amino acids. From germline, CDR1 is MGHDK and CDR2 SYGVNS. The CDR3 nucleotides are TGTGCCAGCAGTAAACCGGGACAGGGGGAGTATGGCTACACCTTC. It codes for CASSKPGQGEYGYTF.

V is TRBV28 and J is TRBJ1-1; a possible D gene is TRBD1 (5 bases). Germline loops: CDR1 MDHEN, CDR2 SYDVKM. The V and J ends lost 2 bases and 1 base respectively, with 11 bases between them. The CDR3 loop spans 15 amino acids. The CDR3 spells CASSLGARGNTEAFF. The CDR3 DNA reads TGTGCCAGCAGTTTAGGGGCGCGGGGGAACACTGAAGCTTTCTTT.

This clone was seen once. CDR3 nucleotides: TGTGCCAGCAGCTCTGGACTAGCGGGGGGGCGTGACAATGAGCAGTTCTTC. This translates into CASSSGLAGGRDNEQFF. The chain links TRBV7-3 to TRBJ2-1; 15 nucleotides line up with TRBD2. The CDR3 covers 17 residues. The germline V gene has CDR1 SGHTA and CDR2 FQGTGA. Unmatched junction bases numbered 6, after V lost 4 bases and J lost 5 bases.

The chain is built from TRBV15 and TRBJ1-2; D call uncertain. Germline values: CDR1 LNHNV, CDR2 YYDKDF (reference sequence). This CDR3 has 15 residues. V was trimmed by 0 bases and J by 8 bases, leaving 16 bases between them. The CDR3 DNA sequence: TGTGCCACCAGCAGAGATCAGTACGGTTCGGGAGGCTACACCTTC. Protein: CATSRDQYGSGGYTF.

The V call is TRBV18, the J call TRBJ2-7; maybe TRBD2 (6 bases). Germline CDR1 and CDR2: KGHSH and LQKENI. CDR3 size: 12 residues. With 2 bases removed from V and 5 bases from J, the gap between germline ends came to 7 bases. The CDR3 DNA sequence: TGTGCCAGCTCACCAGGGGGGAACGAGCAGTACTTC. This gives the protein CASSPGGNEQYF.

The V and J genes are TRBV3-1 (or the pseudogene TRBV3-2) and TRBJ2-3; 11 positions match TRBD2. The CDR3 is 17 amino acids. Trimming at V came to 0 bases and at J to 2 bases, leaving 4 bases not matched to a gene. Germline CDR1 and CDR2: LGHDT and YNNKEL (reference sequence). CDR3 in DNA: TGTGCCAGCAGCCAAGATCCGACTAGCGGGGCCACAGATACGCAGTATTTT. Translated: CASSQDPTSGATDTQYF.

V usage is TRBV5-1 and J usage is TRBJ1-1, with 7 bases aligning to TRBD1. The CDR3 sequence is 14 residues long. Germline V CDR1 and CDR2: SGHRS, YFSETQ. The ends lost 6 bases at V and 0 bases at J; junction bases unmatched: 5. This CDR3 reads CASTWTGMNTEAFF. CDR3 coding DNA: TGCGCCAGCACGTGGACAGGTATGAACACTGAAGCTTTCTTT.

This rearrangement joins TRBV4-1 to TRBJ1-2; D perhaps matches TRBD1 (6 bases). Trimming removed 1 base at V and 5 bases at J, with 17 bases between. The CDR3 extends over 16 amino acids. The germline CDR1 and CDR2 sequences are MGHRA and YSYEKL. CDR3 loop: CASSQGRTGLSYGYTF. In DNA form, the CDR3 reads TGCGCCAGCAGCCAAGGACGTACAGGGCTCTCGTATGGCTACACCTTC.

V and J are TRBV28 and TRBJ2-1; 8 bases are a match to TRBD2. The CDR3 has 15 residues. CDR1 and CDR2 (germline): MDHEN, SYDVKM. V lost 6 bases and J lost 8; bases outside the gene matches: 12. The DNA of the CDR3 is TGTGCCAGCAGCCAGGCGAGCGGGGGTGGGGATGAGCAGTTCTTC. It is translated as CASSQASGGGDEQFF.

This clone was seen more than once but under ten times. The chain employs TRBV28 and TRBJ1-4; D remains unclear. The germline V gene encodes CDR1 MDHEN and CDR2 SYDVKM. The CDR3 contains 14 residues. The V end lost 3 bases, the J end lost 8 bases, and 13 bases lay between the germline ends. In DNA, the CDR3 is TGTGCCAGCAGTTTGGGCGGGGAAAGGGAAAAACTGTTTTTT. It yields the protein CASSLGGEREKLFF.

The V call is TRBV3-1 (or the pseudogene TRBV3-2), the J call TRBJ2-2, with D possibly matching TRBD2 (6 bases). Germline V gene data show CDR1 as LGHDT and CDR2 as YNNKEL (reference sequence). CDR3 length: 14 residues. Trimming removed 3 bases from V and 5 bases from J, with 10 bases in between. The CDR3 region has the DNA TGTGCCAGCAGCCAGGCTAGCGTAACCGGGGAGCTGTTTTTT. It codes for CASSQASVTGELFF.

This chain links TRBV19 with TRBJ2-7; D perhaps matches TRBD2 (5 bases). V dropped 4 bases and J dropped 7 bases, with 20 bases sitting between them. The CDR3 has 15 residues. Germline assignment: CDR1 LNHDA and CDR2 SQIVND (reference sequence). The CDR3 loop is CASSTFGETYDEQYF. The CDR3 DNA is TGTGCCAGTAGTACATTCGGGGAAACCTACGATGAGCAGTACTTC.